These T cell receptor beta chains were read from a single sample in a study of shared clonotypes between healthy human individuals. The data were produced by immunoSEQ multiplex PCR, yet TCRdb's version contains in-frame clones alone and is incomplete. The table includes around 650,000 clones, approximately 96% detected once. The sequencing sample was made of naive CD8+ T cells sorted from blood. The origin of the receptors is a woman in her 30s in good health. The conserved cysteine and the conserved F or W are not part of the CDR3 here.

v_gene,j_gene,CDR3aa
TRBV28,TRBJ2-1,ASTTQREKYRNEQF
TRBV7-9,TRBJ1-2,ASSSANVHLYGYT
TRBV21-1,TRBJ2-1,ASRIGLWNEQF
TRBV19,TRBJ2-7,ASRGTSGSSYEQY
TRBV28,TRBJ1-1,AITDSKNTEAF
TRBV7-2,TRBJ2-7,ASSSLLVYEQY
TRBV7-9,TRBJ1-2,ASSPQVHPGYT
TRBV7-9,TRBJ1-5,ASSSGRDRVPNQPQH
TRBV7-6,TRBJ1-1,ASSLEDGFRTEAF
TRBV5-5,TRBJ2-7,ASSLWLGFLREQY
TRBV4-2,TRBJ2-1,ASSQTGAGATDNEQF
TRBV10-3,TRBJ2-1,AIRGLESYNEQF
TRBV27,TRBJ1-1,ASSLGTGGNTEAF
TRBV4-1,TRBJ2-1,ASSQFLGEQF
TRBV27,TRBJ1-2,ASSNRGQTNYGYT
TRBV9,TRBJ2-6,ASSVSGGSGANVLT
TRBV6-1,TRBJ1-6,ASSARGFSYNSPLH
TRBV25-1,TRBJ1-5,ASSEWDRVTPQH
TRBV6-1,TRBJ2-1,AGNGMNNEQF
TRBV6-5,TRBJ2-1,ASSLGLAGDHNEQF
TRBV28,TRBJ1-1,ASRAPGLRNRVNTEAF
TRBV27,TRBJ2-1,ASSLSNLYNEQF
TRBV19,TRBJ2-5,ASSIGLNRVQETQY
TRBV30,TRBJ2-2,AWGKRREVVAVNLGELF
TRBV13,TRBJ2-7,ASSLEVGVSYEQY
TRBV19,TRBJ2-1,GTRHLNEQF
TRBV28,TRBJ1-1,ASSPIQGDTEAF
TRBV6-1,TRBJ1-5,ASSLDRGNQPQH
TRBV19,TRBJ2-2,ASSIDEDVGPTGELF
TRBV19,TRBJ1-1,ASSSGWGGRPEAF
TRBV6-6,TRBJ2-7,ASSDSLRGAFEQY
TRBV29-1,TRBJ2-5,SVVGGRAGEQY
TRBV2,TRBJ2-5,ASSEAFSRQETQY
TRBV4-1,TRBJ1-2,ASSLRQKTNYGYT
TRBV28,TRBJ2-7,ASSLPLLAGETQDEQY
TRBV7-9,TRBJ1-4,ASSSTERGNEKLF
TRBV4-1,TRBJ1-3,ASRPTGTLSGNTIY
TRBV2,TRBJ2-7,ASSGIGEQY
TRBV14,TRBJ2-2,ASSHLAGFTGELF
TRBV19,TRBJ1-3,ASSTIREGGNTIY
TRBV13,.,ASSLGSSYEQY